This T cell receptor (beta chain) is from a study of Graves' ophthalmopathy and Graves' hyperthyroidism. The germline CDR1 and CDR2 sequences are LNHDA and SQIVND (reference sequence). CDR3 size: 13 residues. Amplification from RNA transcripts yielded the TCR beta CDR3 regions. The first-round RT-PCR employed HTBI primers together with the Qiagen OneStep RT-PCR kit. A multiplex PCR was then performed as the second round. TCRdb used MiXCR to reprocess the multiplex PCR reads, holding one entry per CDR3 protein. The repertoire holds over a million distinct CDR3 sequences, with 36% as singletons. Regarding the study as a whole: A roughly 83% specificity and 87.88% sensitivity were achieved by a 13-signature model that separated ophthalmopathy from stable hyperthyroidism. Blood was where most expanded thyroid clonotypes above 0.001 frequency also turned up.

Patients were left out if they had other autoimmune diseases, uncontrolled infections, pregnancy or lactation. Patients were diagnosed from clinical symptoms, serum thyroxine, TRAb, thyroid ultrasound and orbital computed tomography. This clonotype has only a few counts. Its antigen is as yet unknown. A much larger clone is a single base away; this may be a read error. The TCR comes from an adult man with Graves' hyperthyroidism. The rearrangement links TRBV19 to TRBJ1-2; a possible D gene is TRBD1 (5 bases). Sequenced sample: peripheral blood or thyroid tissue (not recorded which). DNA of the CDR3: TGTACCAGTAGTATAGCAGGGACCAATGGCTACACCTTC. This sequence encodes CTSSIAGTNGYTF.